This note documents a single TCR beta chain sequence. This sample is drawn from a study of radiotherapy plus CTLA-4 blockade in lung cancer. Across the study: Among all patients, about 19% showed objective responses, while 30% to 35% had disease control.

Germline loops: CDR1 LNHDA, CDR2 SQIVND (reference sequence). CDR3 length equals 15 residues. V was pared by 7 bases and J by 2 bases, with 17 bases between. Here immunoSEQ multiplex PCR was the method, and the copy in TCRdb shows in-frame clones only, minus some. Counted here are approximately 90,000 clones, roughly 85% occurring once; the ten biggest clones make up roughly 0.84%. The starting material was peripheral blood, obtained from a patient treated with radiotherapy plus ipilimumab. The chain joins TRBV19 to TRBJ1-2; D ambiguous. This clonotype originated in a human donor with non-small cell lung cancer who had stable disease on radiotherapy plus ipilimumab. CDR3 DNA sequence: TGTGCCAGTATCCCTCAGGCGATGGTAAACTATGGCTACACCTTC. It translates to CASIPQAMVNYGYTF.